The 21 T cell receptor beta chains in this list originate from one sample, sequenced in a study of blood T cell repertoires in COVID-19 (dated by TCRdb to about 2020). Library generation was performed with the immunoSEQ multiplex PCR assay. Here the immuneACCESS table is served through TCRdb, limited to in-frame sequences with V and J called. Missing clones are a known gap in these copies; in checked studies unresolved V genes cover under half, and the rest lacks a known reason. The sample contains roughly 68,000 clones, about 91% of them found a single time. Less than 9% of the sample goes to the ten largest clones. Sequenced: peripheral blood. All receptors come from a man in his forties or fifties with COVID-19, enrolled during active disease.

The chain links TRBV25-1 to TRBJ2-3, with 14 positions matching TRBD2. Germline CDR1 is MGHDK and CDR2 is SYGVNS. Losses at the gene ends were 8 bases for V and 9 bases for J; bases not matched to a gene: 13. There are 16 residues in the CDR3. CDR3: CASAKVTSGGAGTQYF. Written as DNA, the CDR3 is TGTGCCAGCGCCAAGGTGACTAGCGGGGGGGCCGGGACGCAGTATTTT.

This chain links TRBV6-1 with TRBJ1-1; unclear D gene. The V and J ends lost 1 base and 5 bases respectively, with 11 bases between them. The germline V gene has CDR1 MNHNS and CDR2 SASEGT. This CDR3 is 14 amino acids long. The CDR3 bases are TGTGCCAGCAGTGAAGTCTTTCGAGGGACTGAAGCTTTCTTT. It codes for CASSEVFRGTEAFF.

The chain combines TRBV11-1 with TRBJ2-1, with a possible D match to TRBD1 (5 bases). Trimming left V 1 base short and J 8 bases short, with 6 bases between. There are 12 residues in the CDR3. Germline V CDR1 and CDR2: SGHAT, FQDESV (reference sequence). The CDR3 DNA sequence: TGTGCCAGCAGCTTAGGGGGCGATGAGCAGTTCTTC. It yields the protein CASSLGGDEQFF.

The chain recombines TRBV7-9 with TRBJ1-5, with 7 bases matching TRBD1. Trimming at V came to 5 bases and at J to 4 bases, leaving 5 bases not matched to a gene. Germline V gene sequence: CDR1 SEHNR, CDR2 FQNEAQ (reference sequence). The CDR3 is 14 residues long. CDR3 protein: CASSAGTDNQPQHF. The CDR3 bases are TGTGCCAGCAGCGCCGGGACAGATAATCAGCCCCAGCATTTT.

V is TRBV28 and J is TRBJ1-2; D is uncertain. The V gene lost 5 bases and the J gene lost 7 bases, with 14 bases spanning the gap. Germline CDR1 is MDHEN and CDR2 is SYDVKM. This CDR3 contains 13 residues. CDR3 sequence reads: CASSEDQRGGYTF. The CDR3 region has the DNA TGTGCCAGCAGTGAAGACCAACGAGGTGGCTACACCTTC.

The gene calls are TRBV5-1 and TRBJ2-2, with 8 bases aligning to TRBD2. Trimming removed 2 bases from V and 4 bases from J; junction bases left unmatched: 4. Germline assignment: CDR1 SGHRS and CDR2 YFSETQ. This CDR3 is 15 amino acids long. CDR3 amino acids: CASSFGGAFTGELFF. The CDR3 DNA reads as TGCGCCAGCAGCTTCGGGGGGGCCTTCACCGGGGAGCTGTTTTTT.

The CDR3 region has the DNA TGTGCCAGCAGCGTAGAACAGGGGTTAGGCTACACCTTC. It specifies CASSVEQGLGYTF. The chain uses TRBV9 and TRBJ1-2; 7 nucleotides line up with TRBD1. Trimming cost V 0 bases and J 8 bases; bases outside gene matches: 4. This CDR3 is built from 13 residues. Germline V gene sequence: CDR1 SGDLS, CDR2 YYNGEE.

The gene calls are TRBV3-1 (or the pseudogene TRBV3-2) and TRBJ1-1, with 8 bases identical to TRBD1. J was trimmed by 5 bases and V by 4 bases; bases with no gene match: 12. The CDR3 covers 16 residues. CDR1 is LGHDT, CDR2 YNNKEL, per germline (reference sequence). The CDR3 DNA sequence: TGTGCCAGCAGCCGGTGGGTCGCAGGGGGCAATACTGAAGCTTTCTTT. Amino acid sequence: CASSRWVAGGNTEAFF.

The CDR3 is CASSTDRGTSPLHF. The CDR3 coding sequence is TGCGCCAGCAGCACAGACAGGGGGACTTCACCCCTCCACTTT. V and J are TRBV5-1 and TRBJ1-6, with 9 bases identical to TRBD1. From germline, CDR1 is SGHRS and CDR2 YFSETQ. This CDR3 is 14 amino acids long. The ends lost 4 bases at V and 9 bases at J; junction bases unmatched: 5. Combining the CDR3 with reference TRBV5-1 and TRBJ1-6 gives the whole variable domain KAGVTQTPRYLIKTRGQQVTLSCSPISGHRSVSWYQQTPGQGLQFLFEYFSETQRNKGNFPGRFSGRQFSNSRSEMNVSTLELGDSALYLCASSTDRGTSPLHFGNGTRLTVT.

Turning to this clone: At one end the junction does not follow the germline gene, possibly because of a read error. The rearrangement joins TRBV6-1 to TRBJ1-1, with unresolved D. Germline V gene sequence: CDR1 MNHNS, CDR2 SASEGT. This CDR3 is built from 15 residues. CDR3 residues: CASSEVGQLAFSGIF. The CDR3 DNA sequence: TGTGCCAGCAGTGAAGTAGGCCAGCTGGCCTTCTCCGGGATCTTT.

The J gene is TRBJ2-3, the V gene TRBV5-1; 10 positions agree with TRBD1. The CDR3 sequence is 15 residues long. The V and J ends lost 3 bases and 11 bases, in that order; junction bases with no gene match: 12. The germline V gene has CDR1 SGHRS and CDR2 YFSETQ. The CDR3 region has the DNA TGCGCCAGCAGCTACGGACAGGGGGTTGACACTGAGCAGTATTTT. Translation: CASSYGQGVDTEQYF. Full variable domain (outside the CDR3, taken from reference TRBV5-1 and TRBJ2-3): KAGVTQTPRYLIKTRGQQVTLSCSPISGHRSVSWYQQTPGQGLQFLFEYFSETQRNKGNFPGRFSGRQFSNSRSEMNVSTLELGDSALYLCASSYGQGVDTEQYFGPGTRLTVL.

This rearrangement joins TRBV6-5 to TRBJ1-3, with 7 bases that match TRBD1. Looked up from germline, CDR1 is MNHEY and CDR2 is SVGAGI. J lost 0 bases, V lost 4 bases, and 3 bases had no gene match. This CDR3 comprises 15 residues. The DNA of the CDR3 is TGTGCCAGCAGTTCATCAGGGGGCTCTGGAAACACCATATATTTT. Amino acid sequence: CASSSSGGSGNTIYF.

V and J are TRBV2 and TRBJ2-2; tentative D call: TRBD2 (5 bases). CDR3 length: 15 residues. Between the trimmed V and J ends, which lost 4 bases and 4 bases, there was a span of 13 bases. Germline V CDR1 and CDR2: SNHLY, FYNNEI. The chain's CDR3 is CASSAGELFTGELFF. CDR3 DNA sequence: TGTGCCAGCAGTGCCGGGGAGTTGTTCACCGGGGAGCTGTTTTTT. Complete variable domain (other parts from reference TRBV2 and TRBJ2-2): EPEVTQTPSHQVTQMGQEVILRCVPISNHLYFYWYRQILGQKVEFLVSFYNNEISEKSEIFDDQFSVERPDGSNFTLKIRSTKLEDSAMYFCASSAGELFTGELFFGEGSRLTVL.

This clone was seen a single time. In DNA form, the CDR3 reads TGTGCCAGCAGTGATCAGGTGAACACTGAAGCTTTCTTT. This codes for CASSDQVNTEAFF. This chain connects TRBV2 to TRBJ1-1; no reliable D call. This CDR3 has 13 residues. V was shortened by 3 bases and J by 0 bases, with 5 bases between the two germline ends. From germline, CDR1 is SNHLY and CDR2 FYNNEI.

The gene calls are TRBV7-9 and TRBJ1-5; TRBD1 matches at 8 bases. V lost 1 base and J lost 8; bases outside the gene matches: 10. Germline CDR1 is SEHNR and CDR2 is FQNEAQ (reference sequence). The CDR3 contains 16 residues. CDR3 protein: CASSLGDRLFVEPQHF. In nucleotides, the CDR3 is TGTGCCAGCAGCTTAGGGGACAGGTTGTTTGTGGAGCCCCAGCATTTT.

The rearrangement uses TRBV7-9 and TRBJ2-4; TRBD1 might be the D (6 bases). Germline V lookup: CDR1 SEHNR, CDR2 FQNEAQ (reference sequence). V was trimmed by 2 bases and J by 2 bases, leaving 10 bases between them. This CDR3 region has 15 residues. The chain's CDR3 is CASSLTGLTKNIQYF. CDR3 sequence (DNA): TGTGCCAGCAGCTTAACAGGGCTGACCAAAAACATTCAGTACTTC.

V gene TRBV30 combines with J gene TRBJ2-5, with TRBD2 matching over 8 bases. Germline V CDR1 and CDR2: GTSNPN, SVGIG (reference sequence). J lost 4 bases, V lost 0 bases, and 7 bases had no gene match. The CDR3 runs to 15 residues. In nucleotides, the CDR3 is TGTGCCTGGAGTGTACACGCGGGGGGAGGAGAGACCCAGTACTTC. Protein sequence: CAWSVHAGGGETQYF.

This chain joins TRBV30 and TRBJ1-3; D is ambiguous. CDR3 length: 17 amino acids. Per germline, CDR1 GTSNPN and CDR2 SVGIG (reference sequence). V was cut by 3 bases and J by 0 bases, with 18 bases left in between. CDR3 coding DNA: TGTGCCTGGAGCCTAGAGGGTTGGTACAGCTCTGGAAACACCATATATTTT. It translates to CAWSLEGWYSSGNTIYF.

V usage is TRBV10-1 and J usage is TRBJ2-1; tentatively, D is TRBD1 (5 bases). In germline, CDR1 is WNHNN, CDR2 SYGVQD (reference sequence). CDR3 length equals 13 residues. Trimming took off 3 bases at V and 4 bases at J, with 7 bases between the two ends. CDR3 DNA: TGCGCCAGCAGTGAACAGGAGTACAATGAGCAGTTCTTC. It translates to CASSEQEYNEQFF.

V is TRBV7-9 and J is TRBJ1-6; D is uncertain. There are 15 residues in the CDR3. The germline V gene encodes CDR1 SEHNR and CDR2 FQNEAQ (reference sequence). The V end lost 5 bases, the J end lost 9 bases, and 17 bases lay between the germline ends. The CDR3 sequence: CASSHYRESGSPLHF. The CDR3 DNA reads TGTGCCAGCAGCCACTACCGGGAGTCGGGTTCACCCCTCCACTTT.

The chain couples TRBV6-5 to TRBJ2-2, with a possible D match to TRBD1 (6 bases). This CDR3 contains 13 residues. CDR1 and CDR2 (germline): MNHEY, SVGAGI. The V end lost 7 bases, the J end lost 1 base, and 7 bases lay between the germline ends. DNA for the CDR3: TGTGCCAGCATCAGGGGGAACACCGGGGAGCTGTTTTTT. Protein sequence: CASIRGNTGELFF.